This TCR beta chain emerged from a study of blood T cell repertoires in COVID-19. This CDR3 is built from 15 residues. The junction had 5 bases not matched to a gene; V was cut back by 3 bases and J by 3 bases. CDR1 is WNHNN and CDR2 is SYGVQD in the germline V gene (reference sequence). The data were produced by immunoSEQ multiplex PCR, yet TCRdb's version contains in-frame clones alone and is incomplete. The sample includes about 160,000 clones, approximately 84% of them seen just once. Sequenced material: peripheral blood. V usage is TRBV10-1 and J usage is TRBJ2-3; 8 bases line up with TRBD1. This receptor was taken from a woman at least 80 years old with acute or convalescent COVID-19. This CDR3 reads CASSDARQGTDTQYF. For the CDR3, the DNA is TGCGCCAGCAGTGATGCGAGACAGGGGACAGATACGCAGTATTTT.